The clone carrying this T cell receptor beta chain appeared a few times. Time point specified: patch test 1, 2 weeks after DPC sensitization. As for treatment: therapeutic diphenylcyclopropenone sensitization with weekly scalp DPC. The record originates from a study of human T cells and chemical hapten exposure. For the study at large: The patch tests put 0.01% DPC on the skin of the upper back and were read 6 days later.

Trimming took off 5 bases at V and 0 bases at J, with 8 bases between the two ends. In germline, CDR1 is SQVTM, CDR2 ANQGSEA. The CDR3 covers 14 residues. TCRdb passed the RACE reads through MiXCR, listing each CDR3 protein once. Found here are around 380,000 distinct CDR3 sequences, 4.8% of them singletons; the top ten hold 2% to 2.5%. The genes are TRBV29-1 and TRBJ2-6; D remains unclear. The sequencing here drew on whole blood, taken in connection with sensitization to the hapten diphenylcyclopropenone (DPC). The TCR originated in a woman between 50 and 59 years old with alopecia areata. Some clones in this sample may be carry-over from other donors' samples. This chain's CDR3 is CSVLSTSGANVLTF. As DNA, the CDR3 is TGCAGCGTTCTAAGCACCTCTGGGGCCAACGTCCTGACTTTC.